This T cell receptor beta chain was documented in a study of blood T cell dynamics during melanoma immunotherapy. Time point denoted: pre-treatment baseline. V lost 1 base, J lost 1 base, and 7 bases lay in between. This CDR3 spans 13 amino acids. CDR1 and CDR2 from the germline V gene are SQVTM and ANQGSEA. The protocol was immunoSEQ multiplex PCR, while the TCRdb copy is restricted to in-frame clones and leaves out a portion. The table shows around 13,000 clones, with approximately 84% occurring only once. This receptor was obtained from a human donor with melanoma. The chain joins TRBV29-1 to TRBJ1-2, with a weak D call TRBD1 (5 bases). The sample here was blood, taken from a patient treated with checkpoint blockade. The DNA for the CDR3 is TGCAGCGTTGAAGGGGGGAATAACTATGGCTACACCTTC. Its translation: CSVEGGNNYGYTF. The whole variable domain, filled in from reference TRBV29-1 and TRBJ1-2, reads SAVISQKPSRDICQRGTSLTIQCQVDSQVTMMFWYRQQPGQSLTLIATANQGSEATYESGFVIDKFPISRPNLTFSTLTVSNMSPEDSSIYLCSVEGGNNYGYTFGSGTRLTVV.